This record covers a single TCR beta chain. As yet, its antigen is unknown. The data originate from a study of Graves' ophthalmopathy and Graves' hyperthyroidism. For the study at large: No progression to ophthalmopathy over 18 months defined stable hyperthyroidism. Study results and limitations: Ophthalmopathy progression prediction by the model yielded a sensitivity of more than 60% and a specificity of approximately 77%.

The CDR3 sequence is 15 residues long. Looked up from germline, CDR1 is SGHRS and CDR2 is YFSETQ. Trimming left V 0 bases short and J 2 bases short, with 10 bases between. Hyperthyroidism was new, under 2 months, in patients aged 18 to 65. Scientists amplified the TCR beta CDR3 regions from RNA transcripts. HTBI primers primed a first-round RT-PCR, and a second-round multiplex PCR followed. Each CDR3 protein is one row after TCRdb ran MiXCR on the multiplex PCR reads. The sample includes some 1.1 million distinct CDR3 sequences, 35% to 40% of them seen just once. The material sequenced was peripheral blood or thyroid tissue (not recorded which). The chain joins TRBV5-1 to TRBJ2-3; D unclear. The receptor was derived from an adult man with Graves' hyperthyroidism. The DNA for the CDR3 is TGCGCCAGCAGCTTGGCTGGTGTCTCCACAGATACGCAGTATTTT. It encodes CASSLAGVSTDTQYF.